Below, 23 T cell receptor beta chains from the same sample are listed, as sequenced in a study of graft-versus-host responses after intestinal transplantation. Sequencing was performed with immunoSEQ multiplex PCR; in TCRdb, only in-frame clones are kept and a portion is missing. The table shows over 85,000 clones, with approximately 94% occurring only once. Their antigen targets remain unknown. This material consisted of unstimulated CD4+ T cells sorted from spleen or lymph node cells, taken before transplant. The receptors come from a human donor who was the organ donor for an intestinal transplant.

V usage is TRBV27 and J usage is TRBJ1-1; D ambiguous. Germline V CDR1 and CDR2: MNHEY, SMNVEV (reference sequence). The CDR3 is made up of 15 amino acids. Trimming took 6 bases from V and 5 from J, leaving 19 bases between them. The CDR3 protein is CASSHGVGRGTEAFF. The CDR3, as DNA: TGTGCCAGCAGCCACGGGGTGGGGAGAGGGACTGAAGCTTTCTTT.

V is TRBV11-3 and J is TRBJ1-1, with 9 bases matching TRBD1. This CDR3 contains 14 residues. V lost 5 bases, J lost 9 bases, and 10 bases stayed unmatched. Germline V gene data show CDR1 as SGHNT and CDR2 as YENEEA. The CDR3: CASSPGTGPSKAFF. For the CDR3, the DNA is TGTGCCAGCAGCCCTGGGACAGGGCCGTCCAAAGCTTTCTTT.

The chain is built from TRBV18 and TRBJ2-3; perhaps TRBD2 as D (5 bases). Germline V gene data show CDR1 as KGHSH and CDR2 as LQKENI. The V end lost 3 bases, the J end lost 6 bases, and 10 bases lay between the germline ends. This CDR3 is 13 amino acids long. The CDR3 nucleotides are TGTGCCAGCTCACCGATCTCGGGGGATACGCAGTATTTT. Amino acid sequence: CASSPISGDTQYF.

The chain links TRBV5-1 to TRBJ2-1; TRBD2 is a possible D gene (5 bases). Per germline, CDR1 SGHRS and CDR2 YFSETQ. This CDR3 region has 16 residues. Between the trimmed V and J ends, which lost 0 bases and 4 bases, there was a span of 14 bases. The CDR3 DNA is TGCGCCAGCAGCTTGGCCAGAGGGTCTCCTTACAATGAGCAGTTCTTC. The encoded protein is CASSLARGSPYNEQFF.

This clone was seen a single time. The J gene is TRBJ2-1, the V gene TRBV6-5, with 8 bases lining up with TRBD2. Germline CDR1 and CDR2: MNHEY and SVGAGI. The junction had 4 bases not matched to a gene; V was cut back by 0 bases and J by 3 bases. The CDR3 runs to 16 residues. The CDR3 loop reads CASSYSRAGVYNEQFF. CDR3 nucleotide sequence: TGTGCCAGCAGTTACTCTCGAGCGGGGGTCTACAATGAGCAGTTCTTC.

The chain is built from TRBV4-1 and TRBJ2-7, with 10 bases fitting TRBD2. Germline CDR1 and CDR2: MGHRA and YSYEKL. The CDR3 runs 19 residues. V was clipped by 0 bases and J by 2 bases; unmatched bases: 13. The CDR3 loop is CASSQDSGSGGPYTYEQYF. As DNA, the CDR3 is TGCGCCAGCAGCCAAGATTCGGGTAGCGGGGGGCCGTATACCTACGAGCAGTACTTC.

The V and J genes are TRBV28 and TRBJ1-2, with no clear D. This CDR3 is built from 13 residues. With 2 bases removed from V and 8 bases from J, the gap between germline ends came to 12 bases. Germline V CDR1 and CDR2: MDHEN, SYDVKM. The CDR3 nucleotides read TGTGCCAGCAGTTTAAAATCGGTCCGAGGCTACACCTTC. Translating gives CASSLKSVRGYTF.

This chain connects TRBV5-1 to TRBJ2-7, with D perhaps matching TRBD1 or TRBD2 (7 bases each). The germline CDR1 and CDR2 sequences are SGHRS and YFSETQ. There are 13 residues in the CDR3. Trimming removed 1 base from V and 6 bases from J, with 11 bases in between. CDR3 DNA sequence: TGCGCCAGCAGCTTGATCAGGGGGGGCGAGCAGTACTTC. Translation: CASSLIRGGEQYF.

J is TRBJ2-5 and V is TRBV19, with 8 bases that match TRBD1. Germline values: CDR1 LNHDA, CDR2 SQIVND (reference sequence). With V trimmed by 7 bases and J by 5 bases, 12 bases remained unmatched. This CDR3 is built from 15 residues. CDR3 in amino acids: CASTSTGERGETQYF. CDR3 coding DNA: TGTGCCAGTACCTCGACAGGGGAAAGGGGGGAGACCCAGTACTTC. The variable domain in full, with the rest retrieved from reference TRBV19 and TRBJ2-5, is DGGITQSPKYLFRKEGQNVTLSCEQNLNHDAMYWYRQDPGQGLRLIYYSQIVNDFQKGDIAEGYSVSREKKESFPLTVTSAQKNPTAFYLCASTSTGERGETQYFGPGTRLLVL.

The V and J genes are TRBV7-2 and TRBJ2-1; D is undetermined. V was pared by 9 bases and J by 6 bases, with 6 bases between. There are 10 residues in the CDR3. Germline CDR1 reads SGHTA; CDR2 reads FQGNSA. The CDR3 loop is CARSSNEQFF. The CDR3 coding sequence is TGTGCCAGAAGTTCCAATGAGCAGTTCTTC.

This sequence joins TRBV7-2 and TRBJ2-7; 9 bases line up with TRBD1. The J segment lost 0 bases and the V segment lost 1 base, leaving 1 base of the junction unmatched. CDR3 length: 15 residues. Germline CDR1 is SGHTA and CDR2 is FQGNSA. Here the CDR3 DNA reads TGTGCCAGCAGCTTAGACAGGGGGCGCTCCTACGAGCAGTACTTC. This translates into CASSLDRGRSYEQYF.

The V gene is TRBV11-2, the J gene TRBJ1-3, with no clear D. This CDR3 contains 16 residues. The V and J ends lost 0 bases and 2 bases respectively, with 11 bases between them. Germline CDR1 and CDR2: SGHAT and FQNNGV. The chain's CDR3 is CASSLDAGSTGNTIYF. The DNA for the CDR3 is TGTGCCAGCAGCTTAGATGCGGGATCGACTGGAAACACCATATATTTT.

V usage is TRBV5-4 and J usage is TRBJ1-1; D is perhaps TRBD1 (6 bases). The CDR3 has 14 residues. V shed 1 base and J shed 6 bases, with 13 bases lying between them. Per germline, CDR1 SGHNT and CDR2 YYREEE (reference sequence). CDR3 residues: CASSLLTGTPEAFF. The CDR3, as DNA: TGTGCCAGCAGCTTGCTAACCGGGACACCTGAAGCTTTCTTT.

The chain couples TRBV4-2 to TRBJ1-5, with D unclear. Trimming cost V 0 bases and J 6 bases, with 6 bases left between them. Germline assignment: CDR1 LGHNA and CDR2 YNFKEQ. The CDR3 is 13 amino acids. CDR3 bases: TGTGCCAGCAGCCAAGATCTTGGTCAGCCCCAGCATTTT. The encoded protein is CASSQDLGQPQHF.

This chain joins TRBV28 and TRBJ2-6; 9 bases are shared with TRBD1. V lost 5 bases and J lost 0; bases outside the gene matches: 5. CDR3 length: 17 amino acids. Germline assignment: CDR1 MDHEN and CDR2 SYDVKM. CDR3 DNA: TGTGCCAGCAGTGGCCGGGACAGGGTCTCTGGGGCCAACGTCCTGACTTTC. It translates to CASSGRDRVSGANVLTF.

A note on this clone: One junction end does not reproduce the germline sequence, and a read error may be involved. The V gene is TRBV2, the J gene TRBJ2-4; the D gene is possibly TRBD1 (7 bases). CDR3 length: 15 amino acids. The germline V gene encodes CDR1 SNHLY and CDR2 FYNNEI. The CDR3, as DNA: TGTGCCAGCAGGGAAGGGGGGACAGTTAAAAACATTCAGTACTTC. It encodes CASREGGTVKNIQYF.

The gene calls are TRBV18 and TRBJ1-3; 8 nucleotides align to TRBD1. The J segment lost 13 bases and the V segment lost 2 bases, leaving 7 bases of the junction unmatched. The V gene's germline CDR1 is KGHSH and CDR2 LQKENI. The CDR3 has 13 amino acids. CDR3 loop: CASSPSKTGAIYF. Written as DNA, the CDR3 is TGTGCCAGCTCACCATCAAAGACAGGGGCGATATATTTT.

The chain employs TRBV13 and TRBJ1-5; D not certain. The germline V gene has CDR1 PRHDT and CDR2 FYEKMQ (reference sequence). The CDR3 extends over 13 amino acids. V lost 4 bases and J 4 bases, leaving 8 bases between the germline ends. CDR3 region: CASSSRENQPQHF. The CDR3, as DNA: TGTGCCAGCAGCTCCCGGGAGAATCAGCCCCAGCATTTT.

The chain couples TRBV25-1 to TRBJ1-3; no reliable D call. Between the trimmed V and J ends, which lost 6 bases and 4 bases, there was a span of 4 bases. Germline V gene sequence: CDR1 MGHDK, CDR2 SYGVNS. The CDR3 sequence is 11 residues long. The CDR3: CASRRGNTIYF. In DNA, the CDR3 is TGTGCCAGCAGGAGGGGAAACACCATATATTTT. Full variable domain (remainder filled in from reference TRBV25-1 and TRBJ1-3): EADIYQTPRYLVIGTGKKITLECSQTMGHDKMYWYQQDPGMELHLIHYSYGVNSTEKGDLSSESTVSRIRTEHFPLTLESARPSHTSQYLCASRRGNTIYFGEGSWLTVV.

This clone was counted once. CDR3: CASSPTAEEDGYTF. The CDR3, as DNA: TGTGCCAGCTCACCAACGGCAGAAGAGGATGGCTACACCTTC. The V and J genes are TRBV18 and TRBJ1-2; D uncertain. The germline V and J ends were trimmed by 2 bases and 6 bases, with 13 bases remaining between them. The CDR3 totals 14 residues. Germline V gene lookup returns CDR1 KGHSH and CDR2 LQKENI.

The J gene is TRBJ2-5, the V gene TRBV18; TRBD2 is a possible D gene (5 bases). The CDR3 runs 15 residues. V was clipped by 0 bases and J by 5 bases, with 13 bases between them. Germline CDR1 reads KGHSH; CDR2 reads LQKENI. The CDR3 loop is CASSPPGGEAETQYF. DNA for the CDR3: TGTGCCAGCTCACCACCTGGAGGCGAAGCGGAGACCCAGTACTTC.

The gene calls are TRBV6-4 and TRBJ1-2, with D maybe TRBD1 (5 bases). Germline values: CDR1 MRHNA, CDR2 SNTAGT. V shed 4 bases and J shed 6 bases, with 12 bases lying between them. The CDR3 totals 13 residues. The CDR3 DNA reads as TGTGCCAGCAGTGTTGGGGAAGGGGATGGCTACACCTTC. Its protein product is CASSVGEGDGYTF.

The chain has TRBV28 and TRBJ1-2; no clear D. V shed 1 base and J shed 3 bases, with 12 bases lying between them. CDR1 is MDHEN, CDR2 SYDVKM, per germline. The CDR3 sequence is 15 residues long. The CDR3: CASSLSSRTHYGYTF. The CDR3 DNA reads TGTGCCAGCAGTTTATCTTCCCGGACGCACTATGGCTACACCTTC.